This entry concerns a single TCR beta chain. Its antigen has not been determined. This may be a read error, as it is one base from a much larger clone. The V and J ends are trimmed by 3 bases and 0 bases, leaving 18 bases between them. The CDR3 runs 18 residues from the cysteine to the phenylalanine. The retained sequence is limited to the CDR3, 54 bases, with the frame set at the first base. Looking up the germline V gene yields CDR1 MNHEY and CDR2 SVGEGT. TCRbeta-specific cDNA was reverse-transcribed from around 0.45 ug total RNA using a constant-region primer and ProtoScript II reverse transcriptase. Construction of the TCRbeta libraries relied on three nested rounds of multiplex PCR, following a slightly modified ARM-PCR procedure. Multiplex TRBV1-TRBV30 forward primers and a Cbeta reverse primer were used in the first two PCR rounds, each of which was run for about 10 cycles. Sample barcodes and Illumina adapters were attached in a final 25-cycle PCR using Deep VentR polymerase. Amplicons of 200-500 bp were gel-purified with a QIAquick gel extraction kit before sequencing. An Illumina HiSeq 2500 was used to sequence the TCRbeta amplicons with 250-bp paired-end reads. The study's processing was this. Reads were quality-trimmed with Trimmomatic v0.33, and paired reads were merged with FLASH v1.2.11 to recover full CDR3 sequences. V, D and J germline segments were assigned to the rearranged TCRbeta sequences using MiGEC v1.2.1b. Clonotype statistics, along with Shannon-Wiener diversity indices, were calculated using VDJtools v1.0.0. Except for diversity analysis, only each sample's 250 most abundant clonotypes were used in subsequent analyses to reduce sampling bias. The public sequencing data were trimmed at Q25 with fastp and processed into clonotypes with MiXCR by TCRdb, which kept only in-frame beta chains. Records with the same CDR3 protein are collapsed into one entry carrying the most frequent genes and DNA. In this record, the V and J calls reflect TCRdb's handling and not the investigators' own analysis. This sample gives about 310,000 distinct CDR3 sequences in total; about 62% of them show up just once. Jointly, the top ten make up roughly 9% of the sample.

Blood RNA was extracted from unsorted whole blood using TRIzol reagent, and germline DNA was obtained with the DNeasy Blood & Tissue kit. Chronic HBV infection was present in the patients, and the patients were treatment-naive at sampling. Before surgery, about 3.9 milliliters of peripheral blood were drawn into K2EDTA tubes. These data belong to a study of tumor-infiltrating lymphocytes in primary liver carcinoma listed by TCRdb under 2017. About the study as a whole: Surgical resection was performed in China between November 2015 and March 2016 on about 5 patients with histopathologically diagnosed primary liver carcinoma. Of the five patients (three men and two women, aged 30 to 69 years), four had hepatocellular carcinoma and one had combined HCC and intrahepatic cholangiocarcinoma. The five patients had tumors of stage T1-T3 N0M0, with maximum diameters ranging from about 4.2 to 10 cm. Roughly 3.65 to 8 million productive TCRbeta reads were obtained per sample, and no significant difference in read depth was found between tissue types. Across five regions of each liver tumor, along with adjacent normal tissue and blood, the study brought together TCRbeta repertoire sequencing, expression microarrays and whole-exome sequencing. A total of about 35 specimens from 5 patients, comprising roughly 25 tumor regions, 5 adjacent noncancerous liver tissues and 5 peripheral blood samples, were covered by TCRbeta repertoire sequencing. Reproducibility between technical replicate repertoires was high, with correlation coefficients above 0.95 and mean shared-clone rates approximately 0.91. Study-wide conclusions, independent of this receptor: Only the TCR beta chain was sequenced, which likely underestimates true repertoire diversity because unpaired alpha chains were not captured. Comparison of CD4+ and CD8+ T cell repertoires was precluded by the use of bulk unsorted samples. The study included only five patients, and the authors note findings should be validated in a larger study. The top 250 clones made up a significantly larger repertoire fraction in tumors than in blood (p = 0.039). Repertoire overlap was higher between tumor regions (mean roughly 35%) than tumor-adjacent (around 17%) or tumor-blood (14%) pairs, consistent with antigen-driven expansion.

The sequence links TRBV6-2 or TRBV6-3 to TRBJ2-1, with a weak D call of TRBD2 (5 bases match). The sequence came from a man in his forties or fifties with primary liver carcinoma and hepatitis B virus infection. Material for sequencing was peripheral blood. CDR3 sequence: CASSYPLGSEGSYNEQFF. In nucleotide form, the sequence is TGTGCCAGCAGTTATCCCCTCGGTAGCGAGGGCTCCTACAATGAGCAGTTCTTC.